Below, 10 T cell receptor beta chains from the same sample are listed, as sequenced in a study of long-term antiretroviral therapy in people with HIV. The assay used was immunoSEQ (version v3.0), run at survey level. Method: immunoSEQ multiplex PCR; TCRdb's copy keeps in-frame clones and lacks some. The table shows about 20,000 clones, with less than 85% occurring only once. The sample in question was unsorted PBMCs, obtained 2.9 years after starting antiretroviral therapy. These receptors originate from a woman younger than 45 with HIV.

This rearrangement joins TRBV5-5 to TRBJ1-2; TRBD1 is a possible D gene (5 bases). V was pared by 0 bases and J by 6 bases, with 9 bases between. The CDR3 runs 13 residues. The germline CDR1 and CDR2 sequences are SGHKS and YYEKEE (reference sequence). The CDR3 DNA is TGTGCCAGCAGCTTGGAGACAGCCGATGGCTACACCTTC. It is translated as CASSLETADGYTF.

The V and J genes are TRBV6-5 and TRBJ1-4, with a tentative D call TRBD1 (6 bases). Per the germline V gene, CDR1 is MNHEY and CDR2 is SVGAGI. Trimming removed 0 bases at V and 8 bases at J, with 13 bases between. The CDR3 covers 15 residues. The CDR3 bases are TGTGCCAGCAGTTACTCGGGAGGAGACAGGGAAAAACTGTTTTTT. Its translation is CASSYSGGDREKLFF.

This rearrangement joins TRBV27 to TRBJ1-1, with 7 bases matching TRBD1. The CDR3 sequence is 15 residues long. Trimming cost V 6 bases and J 3 bases; bases outside gene matches: 10. From germline, CDR1 is MNHEY and CDR2 SMNVEV (reference sequence). CDR3 region: CASSPGTVEHTEAFF. For the CDR3, the DNA is TGTGCCAGCAGCCCTGGGACAGTTGAGCACACTGAAGCTTTCTTT.

The CDR3 spells CASSREPGGPPDTQYF. Written as DNA, the CDR3 is TGTGCCAGCAGCCGAGAGCCGGGGGGGCCTCCAGATACGCAGTATTTT. The J gene is TRBJ2-3, the V gene TRBV4-2, with TRBD2 matching 8 bases. Trimming cost V 4 bases and J 4 bases; bases outside gene matches: 10. The CDR3 spans 16 residues. Per the germline V gene, CDR1 is LGHNA and CDR2 is YNFKEQ.

The chain recombines TRBV27 with TRBJ2-1; D not certain. The CDR3 is made up of 11 amino acids. Trimming took 2 bases from V and 8 from J, leaving 4 bases between them. The germline V gene has CDR1 MNHEY and CDR2 SMNVEV (reference sequence). CDR3 amino acids: CASSLGYEQFF. The CDR3 DNA follows: TGTGCCAGCAGTTTAGGGTATGAGCAGTTCTTC.

The chain has TRBV7-8 and TRBJ2-7; D is perhaps TRBD2 (5 bases). V was cut by 5 bases and J by 5 bases, with 16 bases left in between. Germline CDR1 SGHVS, CDR2 FQNEAQ. The CDR3 spans 14 residues. The CDR3 DNA is TGTGCCAGCAGCCCAAACCGAGAGGGTCACGAGCAGTACTTC. Translation: CASSPNREGHEQYF. The full variable domain, rest sourced from reference TRBV7-8 and TRBJ2-7, is GAGVSQSPRYKVAKRGQDVALRCDPISGHVSLFWYQQALGQGPEFLTYFQNEAQLDKSGLPSDRFFAERPEGSVSTLKIQRTQQEDSAVYLCASSPNREGHEQYFGPGTRLTVT.

This sequence joins TRBV19 and TRBJ2-3; the match to TRBD1 covers 9 bases. This CDR3 spans 15 amino acids. With V trimmed by 5 bases and J by 4 bases, 7 bases remained unmatched. From germline, CDR1 is LNHDA and CDR2 SQIVND (reference sequence). CDR3 amino acids: CASSRTGGRPDTQYF. The CDR3 bases are TGTGCCAGTAGTCGTACAGGGGGCCGTCCAGATACGCAGTATTTT.

The rearrangement links TRBV5-6 to TRBJ1-2; TRBD1 matches at 8 bases. The CDR3 has 14 residues. V shed 3 bases and J 0 bases; nucleotides not matched to a gene: 1. Germline loops: CDR1 SGHDT, CDR2 YYEEEE. CDR3 loop: CASSSGQANYGYTF. CDR3 nucleotide sequence: TGTGCCAGCAGCTCGGGACAGGCTAACTATGGCTACACCTTC.

The chain uses TRBV5-4 and TRBJ1-3, with D unresolved. The CDR3 runs 18 residues. Trimming removed 0 bases from V and 0 bases from J, with 16 bases in between. Looked up from germline, CDR1 is SGHNT and CDR2 is YYREEE (reference sequence). CDR3 sequence: CASSLDLELVFSGNTIYF. CDR3 DNA: TGTGCCAGCAGCTTGGATCTGGAATTAGTATTCTCTGGAAACACCATATATTTT.

The rearrangement links TRBV7-9 to TRBJ1-1, with TRBD1 identical over 9 bases. Germline V CDR1 and CDR2: SEHNR, FQNEAQ (reference sequence). V lost 6 bases and J lost 0; bases outside the gene matches: 8. This CDR3 has 16 residues. This CDR3 reads CASRIRGTGLNTEAFF. The DNA for the CDR3 is TGTGCCAGCAGGATCCGCGGGACAGGGCTGAACACTGAAGCTTTCTTT.